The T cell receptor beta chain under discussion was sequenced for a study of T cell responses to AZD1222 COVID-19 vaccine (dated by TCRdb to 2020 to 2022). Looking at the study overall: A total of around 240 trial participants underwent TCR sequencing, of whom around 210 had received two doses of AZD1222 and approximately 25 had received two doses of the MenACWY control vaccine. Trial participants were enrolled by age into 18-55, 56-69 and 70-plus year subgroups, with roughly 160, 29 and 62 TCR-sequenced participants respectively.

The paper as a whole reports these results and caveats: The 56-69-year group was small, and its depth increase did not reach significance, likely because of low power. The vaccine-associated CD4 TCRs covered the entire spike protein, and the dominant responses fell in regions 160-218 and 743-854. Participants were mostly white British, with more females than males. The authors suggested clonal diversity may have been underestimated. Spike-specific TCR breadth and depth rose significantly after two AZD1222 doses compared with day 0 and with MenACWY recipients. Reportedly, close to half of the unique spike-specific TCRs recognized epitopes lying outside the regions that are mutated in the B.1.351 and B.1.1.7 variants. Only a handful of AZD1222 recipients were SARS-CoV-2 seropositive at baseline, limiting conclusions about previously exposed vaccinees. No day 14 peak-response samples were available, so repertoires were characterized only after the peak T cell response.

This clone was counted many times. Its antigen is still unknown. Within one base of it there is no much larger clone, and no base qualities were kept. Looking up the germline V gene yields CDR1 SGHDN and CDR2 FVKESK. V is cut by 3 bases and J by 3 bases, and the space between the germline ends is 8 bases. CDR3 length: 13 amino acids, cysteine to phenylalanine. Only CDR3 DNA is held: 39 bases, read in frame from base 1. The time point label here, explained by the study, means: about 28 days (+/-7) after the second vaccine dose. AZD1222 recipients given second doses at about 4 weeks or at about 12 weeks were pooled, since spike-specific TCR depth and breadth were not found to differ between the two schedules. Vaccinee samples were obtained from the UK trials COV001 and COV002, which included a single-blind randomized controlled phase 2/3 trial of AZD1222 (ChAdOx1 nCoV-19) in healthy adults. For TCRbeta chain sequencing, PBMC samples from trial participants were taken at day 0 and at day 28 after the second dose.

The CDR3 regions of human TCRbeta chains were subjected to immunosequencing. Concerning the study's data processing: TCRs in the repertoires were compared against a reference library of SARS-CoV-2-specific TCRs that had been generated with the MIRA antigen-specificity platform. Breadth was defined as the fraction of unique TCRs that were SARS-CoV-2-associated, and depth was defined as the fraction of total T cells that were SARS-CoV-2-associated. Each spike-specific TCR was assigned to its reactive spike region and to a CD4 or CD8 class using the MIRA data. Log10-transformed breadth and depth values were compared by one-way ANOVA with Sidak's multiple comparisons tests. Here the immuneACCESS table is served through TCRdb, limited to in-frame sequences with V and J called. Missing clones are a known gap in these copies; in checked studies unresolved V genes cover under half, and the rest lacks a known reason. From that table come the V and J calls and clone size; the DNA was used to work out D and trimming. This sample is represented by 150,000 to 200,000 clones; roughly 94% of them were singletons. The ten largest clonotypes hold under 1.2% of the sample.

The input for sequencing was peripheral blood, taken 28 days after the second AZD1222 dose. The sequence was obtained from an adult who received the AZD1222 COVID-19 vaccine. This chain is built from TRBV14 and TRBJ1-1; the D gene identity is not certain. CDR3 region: CASSQGRYTEAFF. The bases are TGTGCCAGCAGCCAGGGGAGGTACACTGAAGCTTTCTTT.